This T cell receptor (beta chain) stems from a study of type 1 regulatory T cells. Comment on this clonotype: Its antigen is currently unknown.

The germline CDR1 and CDR2 sequences are SEHNR and FQNEAQ (reference sequence). V gave up 8 bases and J gave up 4 bases; unmatched junction bases: 6. The CDR3 totals 14 residues. TCRdb itself ran the reads through MiXCR, one entry per CDR3 protein. The sample has about 68,000 distinct CDR3 sequences; nearly 65% are singletons. The rearrangement joins TRBV7-9 to TRBJ2-1; 9 nucleotides align to TRBD2. Source material: cultured T cells, either the whole culture or a sorted T cell fraction (not recorded which). As for subset: Tr1-enriched cell product generated in vitro against host alloantigens. The receptor comes from a human donor in good health. CDR3 in amino acids: CASAGLAQYNEQFF. CDR3 sequence (DNA): TGTGCCAGCGCAGGACTAGCGCAATACAATGAGCAGTTCTTC.